The 27 T cell receptor beta chains below come from one sample, sequenced in a study of blood T cell repertoires in COVID-19. The method was immunoSEQ multiplex PCR; TCRdb's version includes in-frame clones alone and lacks a portion of them. The table lists roughly 46,000 clones, over 80% of them singletons, with about 15% in the top ten. Sample: peripheral blood. These receptors were taken from a human donor in a cohort sampled during active COVID-19.

V is TRBV6-6 and J is TRBJ2-7; possible D gene TRBD1, 5 bases. The germline CDR1 and CDR2 sequences are MNHNY and SVGAGI (reference sequence). V was cut by 0 bases and J by 0 bases, with 6 bases left in between. The CDR3 runs 14 residues. In nucleotides, the CDR3 is TGTGCCAGCAGTTACTCGACAGACTCCTACGAGCAGTACTTC. This encodes CASSYSTDSYEQYF.

This clone was seen a handful of times. The genes are TRBV13 and TRBJ2-3; unclear D gene. The CDR3 is 12 amino acids. Germline V gene lookup returns CDR1 PRHDT and CDR2 FYEKMQ (reference sequence). The V and J ends lost 8 bases and 3 bases respectively, with 9 bases between them. This CDR3 reads CASGRRTDTQYF. In DNA form, the CDR3 reads TGTGCCAGCGGCAGGCGAACAGATACGCAGTATTTT. Looking up the rest from reference TRBV13 and TRBJ2-3 gives the full variable domain: AAGVIQSPRHLIKEKRETATLKCYPIPRHDTVYWYQQGPGQDPQFLISFYEKMQSDKGSIPDRFSAQQFSDYHSELNMSSLELGDSALYFCASGRRTDTQYFGPGTRLTVL.

This chain joins TRBV28 and TRBJ2-5; D gene ambiguous. The CDR3 runs to 12 residues. The germline V gene encodes CDR1 MDHEN and CDR2 SYDVKM. The V and J ends lost 3 bases and 7 bases respectively, with 9 bases between them. This CDR3 reads CASSFIRGTQYF. The CDR3 bases are TGTGCCAGCAGTTTTATAAGAGGGACCCAGTACTTC.

This clone occurred a few times. V gene TRBV4-1 combines with J gene TRBJ1-1, with a weak D call TRBD1 (5 bases). With 2 bases removed from V and 4 bases from J, the gap between germline ends came to 17 bases. The CDR3 is 16 amino acids. CDR1 is MGHRA, CDR2 YSYEKL, per germline. In DNA form, the CDR3 reads TGCGCCAGCAGCCAACGCGGGACTCTTAGGGGCACTGAAGCTTTCTTT. It is translated as CASSQRGTLRGTEAFF.

The chain is built from TRBV11-2 and TRBJ2-3; TRBD2 aligns across 14 bases. J lost 1 base, V lost 6 bases, and 9 bases had no gene match. The CDR3 is 18 amino acids. Germline values: CDR1 SGHAT, CDR2 FQNNGV. CDR3 DNA sequence: TGTGCCAGCAGTTCCGGGACTAGCGGGAGTTCTGGCACAGATACGCAGTATTTT. This codes for CASSSGTSGSSGTDTQYF.

The rearrangement uses TRBV4-1 and TRBJ1-1, with 7 bases matching TRBD1. This CDR3 has 14 residues. CDR1 is MGHRA and CDR2 is YSYEKL in the germline V gene. Unmatched junction bases numbered 5, after V lost 3 bases and J lost 4 bases. CDR3 residues: CASSQRQGFTEAFF. CDR3 in DNA: TGCGCCAGCAGCCAGCGACAGGGCTTCACTGAAGCTTTCTTT.

The sample holds one count of this clone. The CDR3 protein is CASSYFMGGLINEQFF. The CDR3 region has the DNA TGTGCCAGCAGTTACTTTATGGGGGGGCTCATCAATGAGCAGTTCTTC. The chain carries TRBV6-6 and TRBJ2-1; possibly TRBD2 for D (7 bases). Germline CDR1 MNHNY, CDR2 SVGAGI (reference sequence). V lost 1 base and J 6 bases, leaving 16 bases between the germline ends. CDR3 length: 16 amino acids.

J is TRBJ1-2 and V is TRBV21-1; the tabulated D call, TRBD1, remains unverified against the DNA. TRBV21-1 is listed as a pseudogene. The CDR3 has 16 amino acids. This chain's CDR3 is CASSKAGTNGGVGYTF. The CDR3 DNA sequence: TGTGCCAGCAGCAAGGCCGGGACAAACGGAGGAGTTGGCTACACCTTC.

The chain couples TRBV7-6 to TRBJ2-3; TRBD2 agrees at 10 bases. This CDR3 has 16 amino acids. Germline loops: CDR1 SGHVS, CDR2 FNYEAQ. Germline trimming cut 5 bases from V and 2 bases from J; bases unmatched to any gene: 7. CDR3 DNA: TGTGCCAGCAGCCCCCAGCGGGGGGGGTCCACAGATACGCAGTATTTT. Translation gives CASSPQRGGSTDTQYF.

V usage is TRBV6-5 and J usage is TRBJ2-7; possibly TRBD1 for D (5 bases). Germline V CDR1 and CDR2: MNHEY, SVGAGI. This CDR3 comprises 14 residues. Deletions cut 4 bases from V and 3 bases from J, with 13 bases between. Here the CDR3 reads CASSSLGQGYEQYF. The CDR3 DNA follows: TGTGCCAGCAGTTCCCTGGGCCAGGGCTACGAGCAGTACTTC.

The chain uses TRBV6-1 and TRBJ2-1, with 14 bases matching TRBD2. The CDR3 totals 20 residues. CDR1 is MNHNS and CDR2 is SASEGT in the germline V gene. The junction had 10 bases not matched to a gene; V was cut back by 2 bases and J by 1 base. CDR3 in DNA: TGTGCCAGCAGTGAATCGAAGGGACTAGCGGGGGTTGGTTCCTACAATGAGCAGTTCTTC. Translation: CASSESKGLAGVGSYNEQFF.

The chain couples TRBV30 to TRBJ1-1; a possible D gene is TRBD1 (6 bases). Per the germline V gene, CDR1 is GTSNPN and CDR2 is SVGIG (reference sequence). The CDR3 spans 14 residues. The V gene lost 2 bases and the J gene lost 0 bases, with 10 bases spanning the gap. CDR3 in DNA: TGTGCCTGGAGTCCGGGACAACTGAACACTGAAGCTTTCTTT. This gives the protein CAWSPGQLNTEAFF.

Here the CDR3 DNA reads TGTGCCAGCAGTTTATACCCCACCGGGACTAGCGACAAAAACATTCAGTACTTC. As protein: CASSLYPTGTSDKNIQYF. V gene TRBV27 combines with J gene TRBJ2-4; 10 nucleotides align to TRBD2. This CDR3 is built from 18 residues. The germline V gene encodes CDR1 MNHEY and CDR2 SMNVEV (reference sequence). J lost 3 bases, V lost 1 base, and 9 bases had no gene match.

J is TRBJ1-2 and V is TRBV4-1; TRBD1 matches at 10 bases. With 0 bases clipped from V and 5 bases from J, the junction kept 0 bases outside the gene matches. CDR1 is MGHRA, CDR2 YSYEKL, per germline. The CDR3 loop spans 14 amino acids. The CDR3 reads CASSQEGQGYGYTF. In nucleotides, the CDR3 is TGCGCCAGCAGCCAAGAGGGACAGGGGTATGGCTACACCTTC.

This clone was observed a few times. CDR3 nucleotide sequence: TGTGCCAGCAGCCATAACTCAGGGTACGAGCAGTACTTC. Its protein is CASSHNSGYEQYF. The chain links TRBV3-1 (or the pseudogene TRBV3-2) to TRBJ2-7; D may be TRBD1 (5 bases). Deletions cut 3 bases from V and 4 bases from J, with 10 bases between. The CDR3 runs 13 residues. Germline V gene sequence: CDR1 LGHDT, CDR2 YNNKEL (reference sequence).

The chain carries TRBV2 and TRBJ1-6; D gene unclear. The CDR3 runs to 14 residues. Germline values: CDR1 SNHLY, CDR2 FYNNEI. V was pared by 7 bases and J by 2 bases, with 9 bases between. CDR3 amino acids: CASTVDTYNSPLHF. The CDR3 DNA reads as TGTGCCAGCACTGTCGACACCTATAATTCACCCCTCCACTTT.

This chain uses TRBV7-9 with TRBJ1-1; unclear D gene. CDR1 is SEHNR, CDR2 FQNEAQ, per germline (reference sequence). The CDR3 spans 12 residues. Trimming took off 5 bases at V and 5 bases at J, with 9 bases between the two ends. The DNA for the CDR3 is TGTGCCAGCAGCGGACTGGGGACTGAAGCTTTCTTT. It specifies CASSGLGTEAFF. Full variable domain (outside the CDR3, taken from reference TRBV7-9 and TRBJ1-1): DTGVSQNPRHKITKRGQNVTFRCDPISEHNRLYWYRQTLGQGPEFLTYFQNEAQLEKSRLLSDRFSAERPKGSFSTLEIQRTEQGDSAMYLCASSGLGTEAFFGQGTRLTVV.

The chain is built from TRBV19 and TRBJ2-7, with 7 bases identical to TRBD1. V was pared by 4 bases and J by 3 bases, with 9 bases of the junction left unmatched. Germline assignment: CDR1 LNHDA and CDR2 SQIVND (reference sequence). There are 15 residues in the CDR3. Here the CDR3 DNA reads TGTGCCAGTAGTACCCCGCCGGGACAGATCTACGAGCAGTACTTC. It is translated as CASSTPPGQIYEQYF.

The rearrangement joins TRBV7-2 to TRBJ1-5; TRBD1 matches 7 bases. Germline-derived CDR1 and CDR2 are SGHTA and FQGNSA. The V gene end was trimmed by 4 bases and the J gene end by 6 bases; junction bases not matched to a gene: 6. CDR3 length: 14 amino acids. CDR3 nucleotide sequence: TGTGCCAGCAGCTCGCGACAGGGAGGTCAGCCCCAGCATTTT. It yields the protein CASSSRQGGQPQHF. Together with reference TRBV7-2 and TRBJ1-5, the CDR3 gives the full variable domain: GAGVSQSPSNKVTEKGKDVELRCDPISGHTALYWYRQSLGQGLEFLIYFQGNSAPDKSGLPSDRFSAERTGGSVSTLTIQRTQQEDSAVYLCASSSRQGGQPQHFGDGTRLSIL.

The J gene is TRBJ2-1, the V gene TRBV5-4, with 11 bases matching TRBD2. Per germline, CDR1 SGHNT and CDR2 YYREEE (reference sequence). J gave up 6 bases and V 3 bases, and 8 bases lay outside the gene matches. The CDR3 is 16 amino acids. CDR3 nucleotides: TGTGCCAGCAGCTCCTGGCTAGCGGGAGGCATCAATGAGCAGTTCTTC. Protein: CASSSWLAGGINEQFF.

V gene TRBV2 combines with J gene TRBJ2-7; the match to TRBD2 covers 9 bases. The CDR3 has 13 residues. Germline CDR1 is SNHLY and CDR2 is FYNNEI. This chain's CDR3 is CASSVGESGRLSV. Written as DNA, the CDR3 is TGTGCCAGCAGTGTGGGAGAGAGCGGGAGGCTCAGCGTC.

As DNA, the CDR3 is TGTGCCAGCAGCACGGGAAATTACAGGGGCCAAAGCACAGATACGCAGTATTTT. The encoded protein is CASSTGNYRGQSTDTQYF. V gene TRBV7-3 combines with J gene TRBJ2-3, with TRBD1 matching over 7 bases. There are 18 residues in the CDR3. V trimming: 5 bases; J trimming: 0 bases; junction bases outside the gene matches: 14. In germline, CDR1 is SGHTA, CDR2 FQGTGA.

The sample holds a few counts of this clone. This chain connects TRBV4-2 to TRBJ2-7; 9 bases match TRBD1. The germline V gene encodes CDR1 LGHNA and CDR2 YNFKEQ. The CDR3 spans 14 residues. V lost 1 base, J lost 4 bases, and 2 bases stayed unmatched. CDR3 region: CASSQGTGVYEQYF. CDR3 DNA: TGTGCCAGCAGCCAAGGGACAGGGGTGTACGAGCAGTACTTC.

The chain combines TRBV7-2 with TRBJ1-2; 12 nucleotides match TRBD1. The V gene end was trimmed by 5 bases and the J gene end by 8 bases; junction bases not matched to a gene: 15. The CDR3 has 17 residues. Per the germline V gene, CDR1 is SGHTA and CDR2 is FQGNSA. The CDR3 DNA sequence: TGTGCCAGCAGCGGGACAGGGGGCGCATATGGTCGTCTGGGCTACACCTTC. Its protein product is CASSGTGGAYGRLGYTF.

The CDR3 loop reads CASSPRTGQYEQYF. CDR3 sequence (DNA): TGTGCCAGCAGCCCAAGGACAGGACAATACGAGCAGTACTTC. The rearrangement uses TRBV7-9 and TRBJ2-7; 7 bases align to TRBD1. Trimming removed 5 bases from V and 4 bases from J; junction bases left unmatched: 8. The CDR3 is 14 amino acids. The germline gives CDR1 SEHNR, CDR2 FQNEAQ (reference sequence).

The rearrangement uses TRBV30 and TRBJ1-1; D is perhaps TRBD1 (6 bases). CDR3 length equals 14 residues. Germline V gives CDR1 GTSNPN, CDR2 SVGIG (reference sequence). V was shortened by 3 bases and J by 7 bases, with 18 bases between the two germline ends. CDR3 coding DNA: TGTGCCTGGAGAAAAGTGGGGTGGACAGTTGAAGCTTTCTTT. Its translation: CAWRKVGWTVEAFF.

The V gene is TRBV19, the J gene TRBJ1-1; D uncertain. Trimming shortened V by 7 bases and J by 1 base, and 16 bases separated the two germline ends. Germline V gives CDR1 LNHDA, CDR2 SQIVND (reference sequence). The CDR3 spans 15 residues. The CDR3 loop reads CASKPPREANTEAFF. CDR3 nucleotide sequence: TGTGCCAGTAAGCCCCCACGGGAGGCGAACACTGAAGCTTTCTTT. Full variable domain (rest looked up from reference TRBV19 and TRBJ1-1): DGGITQSPKYLFRKEGQNVTLSCEQNLNHDAMYWYRQDPGQGLRLIYYSQIVNDFQKGDIAEGYSVSREKKESFPLTVTSAQKNPTAFYLCASKPPREANTEAFFGQGTRLTVV.